This T cell receptor (beta chain) originates from a study of cytomegalovirus exposure and HLA in healthy donors. Trimming left V 1 base short and J 1 base short, with 13 bases between. Germline lookup yields CDR1 KGHSH and CDR2 LQKENI. The CDR3 length is 17 residues. This clone has just a few counts. The PCR was carried out with 60 Vbeta primers and 13 Jbeta primers. TCRdb's table, derived via immunoSEQ multiplex PCR, lists solely in-frame clones and lacks some. The sample holds fewer than 200,000 clones, about 78% seen once. The sequence was collected from a man between 60 and 75 years old in good health and CMV-seronegative. The chain is built from TRBV18 and TRBJ2-2; D possibly corresponds to TRBD1 (5 bases). Material: PBMCs. CDR3 loop: CASSPRISQGNTGELFF. The CDR3, as DNA: TGTGCCAGCTCACCACGTATAAGCCAGGGGAACACCGGGGAGCTGTTTTTT.